The 14 T cell receptor beta chains in this list originate from one sample, sequenced in a study of blood T cells in healthy people across ages. Sample-barcoded 5' priming and a J-beta primer mix drove a second PCR of about 7 to 12 cycles. TCRdb passed the 5' RACE reads through MiXCR, listing each CDR3 protein once. Among fewer than 800,000 distinct CDR3 sequences, just under 25% were seen once, and the ten largest hold under 10%. This sample was shared with a second study, whose subject was T cells of mothers and their children.

Sequenced input: blood. These receptors originate from a boy between 10 and 17 years old in good health.

The rearrangement links TRBV20-1 to TRBJ2-3; a possible D gene is TRBD2 (6 bases). The ends were cut back, 0 bases at V and 0 bases at J, with 13 bases in the middle. The germline CDR1 and CDR2 sequences are DFQATT and SNEGSKA (reference sequence). The CDR3 sequence is 16 residues long. The DNA of the CDR3 is TGCAGTGCTAGAGATCATTGGGGGGAGAGCACAGATACGCAGTATTTT. It yields the protein CSARDHWGESTDTQYF.

The chain combines TRBV15 with TRBJ1-5; D perhaps matches TRBD1 (6 bases). V lost 4 bases, J lost 5 bases, and 15 bases lay in between. The CDR3 has 15 amino acids. Germline values: CDR1 LNHNV, CDR2 YYDKDF (reference sequence). The CDR3 DNA reads as TGTGCCACCAGCACCAGATTGACAGGCGATCAGCCCCAGCATTTT. Translating it yields CATSTRLTGDQPQHF.

This clonotype occurred a few times. V usage is TRBV10-3 and J usage is TRBJ2-2; 8 positions agree with TRBD2. CDR3 length: 15 residues. From germline, CDR1 is ENHRY and CDR2 SYGVKD. J gave up 3 bases and V 3 bases, and 3 bases lay outside the gene matches. The chain's CDR3 is CAISDYGGDTGELFF. CDR3 DNA: TGTGCCATCAGTGATTACGGGGGGGACACCGGGGAGCTGTTTTTT.

This clonotype was observed a handful of times. The chain is built from TRBV7-2 and TRBJ2-1; 10 bases are shared with TRBD1. The last part of the DNA fits TRBJ2-7 better; the J call may be wrong. In germline, CDR1 is SGHTA, CDR2 FQGNSA. This CDR3 spans 16 amino acids. CDR3 DNA: TGTGCCAGCAGCTTAGGAACCGGGACAGGGGTCTACGAGCAGTACTTC. It yields the protein CASSLGTGTGVYEQYF.

This clonotype has more than one count but fewer than ten. V and J are TRBV4-1 and TRBJ2-1, with D unresolved. Between the trimmed V and J ends, which lost 0 bases and 5 bases, there was a span of 5 bases. The germline V gene has CDR1 MGHRA and CDR2 YSYEKL. The CDR3 has 13 amino acids. The CDR3: CASSQEENNEQFF. For the CDR3, the DNA is TGCGCCAGCAGCCAAGAAGAAAACAATGAGCAGTTCTTC.

This chain links TRBV5-1 with TRBJ2-5, with D perhaps TRBD1 or TRBD2 (5 bases each). There are 15 residues in the CDR3. Germline values: CDR1 SGHRS, CDR2 YFSETQ. The V end lost 2 bases, the J end lost 1 base, and 12 bases lay between the germline ends. The CDR3 sequence is CASSFTRGTQETQYF. The CDR3 DNA reads TGCGCCAGCAGCTTTACGCGAGGGACCCAAGAGACCCAGTACTTC.

This chain joins TRBV7-9 and TRBJ2-1; D remains unclear. The CDR3 covers 13 residues. Trimming removed 2 bases from V and 6 bases from J, with 8 bases in between. The germline V gene has CDR1 SEHNR and CDR2 FQNEAQ (reference sequence). The CDR3 DNA follows: TGTGCCAGCAGCTTAATGGAAGGCAATGAGCAGTTCTTC. The encoded protein is CASSLMEGNEQFF.

This clonotype came up a few times. The chain employs TRBV7-9 and TRBJ2-5; tentatively, D is TRBD2 (5 bases). CDR1 is SEHNR, CDR2 FQNEAQ, per germline (reference sequence). The CDR3 runs to 14 residues. Trimming took off 0 bases at V and 5 bases at J, with 10 bases between the two ends. The CDR3: CASSLATRRETQYF. The CDR3 DNA sequence: TGTGCCAGCAGCTTAGCTACTAGGAGGGAGACCCAGTACTTC. Full variable domain (missing parts from reference TRBV7-9 and TRBJ2-5): DTGVSQNPRHKITKRGQNVTFRCDPISEHNRLYWYRQTLGQGPEFLTYFQNEAQLEKSRLLSDRFSAERPKGSFSTLEIQRTEQGDSAMYLCASSLATRRETQYFGPGTRLLVL.

This clonotype showed up just a few times. J is TRBJ2-4 and V is TRBV6-2 or TRBV6-3, with D unclear. Germline CDR1 reads MNHEY; CDR2 reads SVGEGT. Trimming left V 2 bases short and J 0 bases short, with 14 bases between. The CDR3 has 17 residues. The CDR3 loop reads CASSYPDRILAKNIQYF. DNA for the CDR3: TGTGCCAGCAGTTACCCAGACCGTATACTAGCCAAAAACATTCAGTACTTC.

This chain joins TRBV7-2 and TRBJ2-1, with 8 bases lining up with TRBD1. Germline V CDR1 and CDR2: SGHTA, FQGNSA. Losses at the gene ends were 5 bases for V and 10 bases for J; bases not matched to a gene: 10. The CDR3 totals 14 residues. CDR3 nucleotide sequence: TGTGCCAGCAGCAAAATCAGGACAGGGAACGAGCAGTTCTTC. Its protein product is CASSKIRTGNEQFF.

The rearrangement uses TRBV2 and TRBJ2-3; 9 positions agree with TRBD1. The CDR3 length is 14 residues. V lost 9 bases, J lost 10 bases, and 14 bases stayed unmatched. Germline-derived CDR1 and CDR2 are SNHLY and FYNNEI. CDR3 nucleotides: TGTGCCAGTCTAAGCCTGGGACAGGGCTATCCGCAGTATTTT. Amino acids: CASLSLGQGYPQYF. The full variable domain, in which reference TRBV2 and TRBJ2-3 provide the parts outside the CDR3, is EPEVTQTPSHQVTQMGQEVILRCVPISNHLYFYWYRQILGQKVEFLVSFYNNEISEKSEIFDDQFSVERPDGSNFTLKIRSTKLEDSAMYFCASLSLGQGYPQYFGPGTRLTVL.

A few counts support this clonotype. This chain connects TRBV5-1 to TRBJ2-5; 7 bases align to TRBD1. The CDR3 is 15 residues long. Germline V gives CDR1 SGHRS, CDR2 YFSETQ. Germline trimming cut 4 bases from V and 5 bases from J; bases unmatched to any gene: 11. In DNA, the CDR3 is TGCGCCAGCAGCGATCTTCCGACAGGGAAGGAGACCCAGTACTTC. Translating it yields CASSDLPTGKETQYF.

This clonotype turned up a few times. The chain uses TRBV15 and TRBJ1-4, with D unclear. Per germline, CDR1 LNHNV and CDR2 YYDKDF (reference sequence). The V gene lost 5 bases and the J gene lost 1 base, with 11 bases spanning the gap. This CDR3 has 15 amino acids. The CDR3 sequence is CATSADIVTNEKLFF. The DNA for the CDR3 is TGTGCCACCAGCGCAGATATTGTAACTAATGAAAAACTGTTTTTT.

In this sample, this clonotype turned up a few times. Sequence at one end of the junction differs from germline and may be a read error. V usage is TRBV11-2 and J usage is TRBJ1-1; D is ambiguous. Looked up from germline, CDR1 is SGHAT and CDR2 is FQNNGV. This CDR3 region has 12 residues. In DNA, the CDR3 is TGTGCCAGCAGCTTATTTCCAGGTCAATCCACCTTT. The encoded protein is CASSLFPGQSTF.